Below, 12 T cell receptor beta chains from the same sample are listed, as sequenced in a study of technical replicates of blood from several donors. Measured with immunoSEQ multiplex PCR; TCRdb has only the in-frame clones, and not every one. Of approximately 65,000 clones in the sample, more than 75% were seen once. The sample taken for sequencing was PBMCs. Receptors were obtained from a human donor in good health. Some clones in this sample may be carry-over from other donors' samples.

The CDR3 coding sequence is TGTGCCAGCAGTGAATTCGGTTTGGGGCAGGGCGTCGTCAATGAGCAGTTCTTC. Residues: CASSEFGLGQGVVNEQFF. This rearrangement joins TRBV6-1 to TRBJ2-1, with D perhaps matching TRBD1 (5 bases). Germline values: CDR1 MNHNS, CDR2 SASEGT. Trimming pared 2 bases from V and 6 bases from J, leaving 23 bases between. The CDR3 covers 18 residues.

The rearrangement joins TRBV5-1 to TRBJ2-7, with D maybe TRBD1 (6 bases). The CDR3 extends over 14 amino acids. Per germline, CDR1 SGHRS and CDR2 YFSETQ. The germline V and J ends were trimmed by 2 bases and 7 bases, with 16 bases remaining between them. The CDR3 is CASSLMDSLLEQYF. In nucleotides, the CDR3 is TGCGCCAGCAGCTTAATGGACAGTCTGTTGGAGCAGTACTTC. The variable domain in full, with the rest retrieved from reference TRBV5-1 and TRBJ2-7, is KAGVTQTPRYLIKTRGQQVTLSCSPISGHRSVSWYQQTPGQGLQFLFEYFSETQRNKGNFPGRFSGRQFSNSRSEMNVSTLELGDSALYLCASSLMDSLLEQYFGPGTRLTVT.

This clone has only one observation. The chain couples TRBV6-5 to TRBJ1-5, with TRBD1 matching 10 bases. Germline values: CDR1 MNHEY, CDR2 SVGAGI. V was clipped by 0 bases and J by 5 bases; unmatched bases: 1. The CDR3 runs to 15 residues. The CDR3 DNA is TGTGCCAGCAGTTACTCCGGGACAGGGGATCAGCCCCAGCATTTT. It translates to CASSYSGTGDQPQHF.

This clone was seen just once. The chain employs TRBV12-5 and TRBJ2-7; the D is unclear. Trimming took 2 bases from V and 6 from J, leaving 8 bases between them. Per the germline V gene, CDR1 is LGHNT and CDR2 is FRNRAP. CDR3 length: 12 amino acids. CDR3 amino acids: CASGLSPGEQYF. CDR3 DNA sequence: TGTGCTAGTGGTTTGAGTCCGGGCGAGCAGTACTTC.

The V gene is TRBV7-9, the J gene TRBJ1-2, with unresolved D. Trimming removed 2 bases from V and 8 bases from J, with 9 bases in between. Germline CDR1 and CDR2: SEHNR and FQNEAQ (reference sequence). The CDR3 has 12 amino acids. The CDR3 DNA reads as TGTGCCAGCAGCTTATTGGGAGGCGGCTACACCTTC. Translated: CASSLLGGGYTF.

The chain couples TRBV4-2 to TRBJ2-3; TRBD2 aligns across 16 bases. Trimming removed 5 bases from V and 2 bases from J; junction bases left unmatched: 10. CDR1 and CDR2 from the germline V gene are LGHNA and YNFKEQ. This CDR3 has 19 amino acids. DNA for the CDR3: TGTGCCAGCAGCAAAGGGACTAGCGGGGGGGCCGTCGTCACAGATACGCAGTATTTT. As protein: CASSKGTSGGAVVTDTQYF.

The chain joins TRBV4-2 to TRBJ2-5, with 10 bases fitting TRBD2. The CDR3 is made up of 14 amino acids. The trim removed 1 base at V and 4 bases at J, leaving 0 bases unmatched. CDR1 and CDR2 from the germline V gene are LGHNA and YNFKEQ. CDR3 DNA sequence: TGTGCCAGCAGCCAAGGGACTAGCGGAGAGACCCAGTACTTC. This encodes CASSQGTSGETQYF.

The V and J genes are TRBV4-2 and TRBJ1-2; TRBD1 matches at 7 bases. V dropped 0 bases and J dropped 3; count of bases not matched to a gene: 13. The CDR3 is made up of 18 amino acids. Germline CDR1 LGHNA, CDR2 YNFKEQ. The CDR3 DNA reads TGTGCCAGCAGCCAAGAGGGGCTGGGGGCGACAGGGCACTATGGCTACACCTTC. Protein: CASSQEGLGATGHYGYTF.

This chain connects TRBV4-3 to TRBJ1-6, with TRBD1 matching 7 bases. Per the germline V gene, CDR1 is LGHNA and CDR2 is YSLEER. The CDR3 runs to 14 residues. Germline trimming cut 4 bases from V and 8 bases from J; bases unmatched to any gene: 5. CDR3 region: CASSRGTVDSPLHF. CDR3 DNA sequence: TGCGCCAGCAGCCGCGGGACAGTAGATTCACCCCTCCACTTT.

The CDR3 nucleotides read TGTGCCAGCTCACCGACGACAGGGATCACCGGGGAGCTGTTTTTT. This codes for CASSPTTGITGELFF. The chain links TRBV18 to TRBJ2-2; 7 bases are shared with TRBD1. The CDR3 has 15 amino acids. The germline V gene has CDR1 KGHSH and CDR2 LQKENI. The junction had 5 bases not matched to a gene; V was cut back by 3 bases and J by 4 bases.

The CDR3 sequence: CASSLWTGRGIQYF. The CDR3 nucleotides read TGTGCCAGTAGTTTATGGACAGGGAGGGGCATTCAGTACTTC. The V call is TRBV19, the J call TRBJ2-4; TRBD1 might be the D (8 bases). Germline V gene data show CDR1 as LNHDA and CDR2 as SQIVND (reference sequence). The CDR3 is 14 residues long. The V end was cut by 5 bases, the J end by 9 bases, with 17 bases between.

This sequence joins TRBV6-1 and TRBJ2-2; TRBD1 is a possible D gene (5 bases). V lost 4 bases to trimming and J lost 5 bases, with 11 bases between them. This CDR3 is built from 14 residues. Germline V CDR1 and CDR2: MNHNS, SASEGT. The CDR3 nucleotides are TGTGCCAGCAGTGGGCAGGGTGTTACCGGGGAGCTGTTTTTT. This codes for CASSGQGVTGELFF.